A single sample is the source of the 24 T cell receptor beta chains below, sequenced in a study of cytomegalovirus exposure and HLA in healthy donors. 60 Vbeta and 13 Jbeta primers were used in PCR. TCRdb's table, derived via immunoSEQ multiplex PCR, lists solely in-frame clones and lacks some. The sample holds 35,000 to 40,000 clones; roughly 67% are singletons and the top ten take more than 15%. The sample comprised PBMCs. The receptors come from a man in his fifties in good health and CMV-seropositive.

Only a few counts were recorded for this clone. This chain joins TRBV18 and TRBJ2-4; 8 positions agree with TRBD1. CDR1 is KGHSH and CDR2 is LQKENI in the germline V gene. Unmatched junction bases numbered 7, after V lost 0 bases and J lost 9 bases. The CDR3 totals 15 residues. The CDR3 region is CASSPPAGGHGIQYF. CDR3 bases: TGTGCCAGCTCACCACCGGCAGGGGGCCATGGCATTCAGTACTTC.

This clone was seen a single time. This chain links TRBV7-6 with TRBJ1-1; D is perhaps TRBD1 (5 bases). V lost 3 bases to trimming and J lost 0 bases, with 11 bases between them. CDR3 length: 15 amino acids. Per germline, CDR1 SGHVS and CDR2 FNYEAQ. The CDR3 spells CASSLGRVLNTEAFF. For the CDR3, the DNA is TGTGCCAGCAGCTTGGGCAGGGTCCTGAACACTGAAGCTTTCTTT.

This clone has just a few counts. The CDR3 protein is CASSQVEGARDTQYF. CDR3 bases: TGCGCCAGCAGCCAAGTTGAGGGGGCCAGAGATACGCAGTATTTT. The rearrangement joins TRBV4-1 to TRBJ2-3, with 7 positions matching TRBD1. This CDR3 contains 15 residues. J was trimmed by 5 bases and V by 1 base; bases with no gene match: 6. Per germline, CDR1 MGHRA and CDR2 YSYEKL.

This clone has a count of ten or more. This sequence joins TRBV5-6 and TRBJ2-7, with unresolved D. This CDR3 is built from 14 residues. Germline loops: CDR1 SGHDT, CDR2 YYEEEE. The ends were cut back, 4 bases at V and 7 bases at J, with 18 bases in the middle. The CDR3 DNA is TGTGCCAGCAGCCTGGCAGGAAGTAATTGGGAGCAGTACTTC. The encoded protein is CASSLAGSNWEQYF.

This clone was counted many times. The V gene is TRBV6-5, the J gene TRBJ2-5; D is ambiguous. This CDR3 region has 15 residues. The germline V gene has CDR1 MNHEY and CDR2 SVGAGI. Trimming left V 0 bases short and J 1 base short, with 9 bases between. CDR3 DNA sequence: TGTGCCAGCAGTTACTCGACTCTGGGCCAAGAGACCCAGTACTTC. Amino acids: CASSYSTLGQETQYF.

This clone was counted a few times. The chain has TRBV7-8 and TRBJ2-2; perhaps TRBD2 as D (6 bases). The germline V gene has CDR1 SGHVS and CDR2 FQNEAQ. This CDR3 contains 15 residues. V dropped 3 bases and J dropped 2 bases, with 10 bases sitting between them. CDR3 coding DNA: TGTGCCAGCAGCTTTGGAGGGCCCAACACCGGGGAGCTGTTTTTT. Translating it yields CASSFGGPNTGELFF.

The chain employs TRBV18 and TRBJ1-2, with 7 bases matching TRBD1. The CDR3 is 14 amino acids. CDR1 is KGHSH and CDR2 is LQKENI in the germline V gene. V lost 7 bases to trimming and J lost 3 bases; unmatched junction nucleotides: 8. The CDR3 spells CASYGQDGYYGYTF. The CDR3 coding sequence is TGTGCCAGCTATGGACAGGATGGGTACTATGGCTACACCTTC.

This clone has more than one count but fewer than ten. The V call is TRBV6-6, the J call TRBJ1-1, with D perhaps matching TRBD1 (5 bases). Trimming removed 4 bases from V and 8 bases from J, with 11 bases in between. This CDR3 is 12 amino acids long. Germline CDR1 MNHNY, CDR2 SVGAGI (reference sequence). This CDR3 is CASSSQGLEAFF. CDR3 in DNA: TGTGCCAGCAGTTCGCAGGGCTTGGAAGCTTTCTTT.

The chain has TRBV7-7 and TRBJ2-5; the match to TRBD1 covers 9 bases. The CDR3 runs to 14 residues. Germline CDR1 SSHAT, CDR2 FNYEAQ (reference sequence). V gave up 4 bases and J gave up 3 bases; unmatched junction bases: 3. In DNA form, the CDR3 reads TGTGCCAGCAGCTCATGGACAGGGGAAGAGACCCAGTACTTC. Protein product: CASSSWTGEETQYF.

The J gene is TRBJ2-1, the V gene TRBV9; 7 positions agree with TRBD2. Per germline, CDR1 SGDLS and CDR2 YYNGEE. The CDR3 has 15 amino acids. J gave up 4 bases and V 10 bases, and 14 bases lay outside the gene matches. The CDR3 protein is CASHPSGAGYNEQFF. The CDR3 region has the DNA TGTGCCTCCCACCCTAGCGGAGCGGGGTACAATGAGCAGTTCTTC. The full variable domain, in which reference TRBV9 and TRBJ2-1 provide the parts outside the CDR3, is DSGVTQTPKHLITATGQRVTLRCSPRSGDLSVYWYQQSLDQGLQFLIQYYNGEERAKGNILERFSAQQFPDLHSELNLSSLELGDSALYFCASHPSGAGYNEQFFGPGTRLTVL.

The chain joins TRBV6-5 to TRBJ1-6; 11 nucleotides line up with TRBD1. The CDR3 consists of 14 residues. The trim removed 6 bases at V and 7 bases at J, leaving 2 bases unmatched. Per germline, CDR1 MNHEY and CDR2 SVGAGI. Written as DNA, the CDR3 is TGTGCCAGCAGAGGACAGGGGGCGAATTCACCCCTCCACTTT. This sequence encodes CASRGQGANSPLHF.

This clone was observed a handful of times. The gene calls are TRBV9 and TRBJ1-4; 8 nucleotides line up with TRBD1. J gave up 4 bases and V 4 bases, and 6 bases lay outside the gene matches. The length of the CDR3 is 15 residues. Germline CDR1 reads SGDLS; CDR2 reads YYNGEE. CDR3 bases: TGTGCCAGCAGCCCTGACAGGGGCGGTAATGAAAAACTGTTTTTT. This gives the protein CASSPDRGGNEKLFF.

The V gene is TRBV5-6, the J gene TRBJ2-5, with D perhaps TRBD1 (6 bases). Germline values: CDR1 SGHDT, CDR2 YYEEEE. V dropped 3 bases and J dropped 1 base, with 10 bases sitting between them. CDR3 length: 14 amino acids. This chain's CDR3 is CASSWGHPQETQYF. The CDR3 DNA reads TGTGCCAGCAGCTGGGGACACCCCCAAGAGACCCAGTACTTC.

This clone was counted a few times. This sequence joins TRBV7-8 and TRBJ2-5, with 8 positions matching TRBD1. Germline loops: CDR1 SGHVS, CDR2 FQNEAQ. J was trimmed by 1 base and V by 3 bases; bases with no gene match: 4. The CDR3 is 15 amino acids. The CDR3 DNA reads TGTGCCAGCAGCTTTTTGACAGGGGCCCAAGAGACCCAGTACTTC. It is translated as CASSFLTGAQETQYF.

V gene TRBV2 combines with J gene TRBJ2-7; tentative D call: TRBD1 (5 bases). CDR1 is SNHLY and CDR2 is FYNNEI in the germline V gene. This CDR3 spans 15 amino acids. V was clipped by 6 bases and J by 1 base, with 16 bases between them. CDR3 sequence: CASRETDLISYEQYF. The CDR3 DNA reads TGTGCCAGCAGAGAGACAGATTTAATTTCCTACGAGCAGTACTTC.

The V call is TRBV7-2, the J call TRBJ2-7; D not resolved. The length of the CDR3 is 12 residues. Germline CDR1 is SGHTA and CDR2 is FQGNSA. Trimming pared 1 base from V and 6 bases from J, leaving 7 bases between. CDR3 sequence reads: CASSLGASEQYF. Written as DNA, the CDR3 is TGTGCCAGCAGCTTAGGTGCGAGCGAGCAGTACTTC.

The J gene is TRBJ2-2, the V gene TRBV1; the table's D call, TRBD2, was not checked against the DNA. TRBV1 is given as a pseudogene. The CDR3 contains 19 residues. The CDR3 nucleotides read TGCACCAGCAGCCAAGATCTCCCATCTCAGCGGGGGGGCTACGGGGAGCTGTTTTTT. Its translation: CTSSQDLPSQRGGYGELFF.

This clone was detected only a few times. CDR3 in amino acids: CASSPDLTRGYTF. CDR3 DNA: TGTGCCAGCAGCCCCGACCTGACTCGGGGCTACACCTTC. V gene TRBV28 combines with J gene TRBJ1-2; D is uncertain. Trimming took off 6 bases at V and 8 bases at J, with 16 bases between the two ends. This CDR3 has 13 amino acids. Germline lookup yields CDR1 MDHEN and CDR2 SYDVKM.

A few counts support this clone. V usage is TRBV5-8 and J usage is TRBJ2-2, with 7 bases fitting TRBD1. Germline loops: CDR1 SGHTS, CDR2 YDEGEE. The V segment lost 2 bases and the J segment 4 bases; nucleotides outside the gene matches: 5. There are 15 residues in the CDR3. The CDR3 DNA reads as TGTGCCAGCAGCTTATCGTCAGGGGGCACCGGGGAGCTGTTTTTT. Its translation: CASSLSSGGTGELFF. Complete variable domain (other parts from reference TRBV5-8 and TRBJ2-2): EAGVTQSPTHLIKTRGQQATLRCSPISGHTSVYWYQQALGLGLQFLLWYDEGEERNRGNFPPRFSGRQFPNYSSELNVNALELEDSALYLCASSLSSGGTGELFFGEGSRLTVL.

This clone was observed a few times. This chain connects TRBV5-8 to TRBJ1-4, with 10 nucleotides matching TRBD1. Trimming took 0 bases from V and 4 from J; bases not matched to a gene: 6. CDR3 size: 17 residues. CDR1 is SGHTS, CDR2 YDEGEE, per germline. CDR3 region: CASSLARGTGVNEKLFF. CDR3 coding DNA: TGTGCCAGCAGCTTGGCCAGAGGGACAGGGGTTAATGAAAAACTGTTTTTT.

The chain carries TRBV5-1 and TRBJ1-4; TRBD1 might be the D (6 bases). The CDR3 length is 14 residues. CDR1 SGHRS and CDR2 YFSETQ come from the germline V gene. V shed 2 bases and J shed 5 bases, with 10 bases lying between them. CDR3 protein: CASSLQGGNEKLFF. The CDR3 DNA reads TGCGCCAGCAGCTTACAGGGTGGGAATGAAAAACTGTTTTTT.

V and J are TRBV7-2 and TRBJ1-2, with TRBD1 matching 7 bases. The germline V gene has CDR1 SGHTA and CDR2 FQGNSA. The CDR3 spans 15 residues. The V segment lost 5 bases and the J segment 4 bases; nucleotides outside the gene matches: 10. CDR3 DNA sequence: TGTGCCAGCAGCCGGAGGGACAGCCGGCCCTATGGCTACACCTTC. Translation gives CASSRRDSRPYGYTF.

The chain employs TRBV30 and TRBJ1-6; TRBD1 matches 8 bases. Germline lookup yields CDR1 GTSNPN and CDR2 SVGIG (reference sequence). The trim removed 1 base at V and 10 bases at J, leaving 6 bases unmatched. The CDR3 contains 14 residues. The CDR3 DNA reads TGTGCCTGGAGTGGGGACAGGCGGGGCTCACCCCTCCACTTT. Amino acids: CAWSGDRRGSPLHF.

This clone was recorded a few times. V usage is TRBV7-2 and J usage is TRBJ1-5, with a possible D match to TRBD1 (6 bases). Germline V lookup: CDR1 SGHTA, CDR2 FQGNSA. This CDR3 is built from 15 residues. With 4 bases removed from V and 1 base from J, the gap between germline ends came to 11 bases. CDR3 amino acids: CASSSQGWSNQPQHF. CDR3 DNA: TGTGCCAGCAGCTCACAGGGCTGGAGCAATCAGCCCCAGCATTTT. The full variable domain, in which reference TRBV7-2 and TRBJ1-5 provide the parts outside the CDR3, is GAGVSQSPSNKVTEKGKDVELRCDPISGHTALYWYRQSLGQGLEFLIYFQGNSAPDKSGLPSDRFSAERTGGSVSTLTIQRTQQEDSAVYLCASSSQGWSNQPQHFGDGTRLSIL.